The following is a TCR beta chain sequence with its context. This receptor's antigen is unknown. The input lacks base qualities; no much larger clone sits a single base away. Collaborating institutions collected whole blood in K2EDTA tubes following their own protocols. For TCRbeta analysis, collaborators shipped samples as frozen whole blood, isolated PBMCs, or DNA extracted from either of those sample types. The CDR3 spans 15 residues, from the cysteine through the phenylalanine. Solely the CDR3 DNA is kept, with 45 bases framed from the first base. CDR1 LNHDA and CDR2 SQIVND were looked up in the germline V gene (reference sequence). Here V drops 6 bases and J drops 8 bases, and the junction holds 10 bases not matched to any gene. This sample is drawn from a study of blood T cell repertoires in COVID-19 (dated by TCRdb to 2018 to 2021). With respect to the entire study: Samples covering the acute and convalescent phases of COVID-19 were provided by collaborators in the United States, Italy and Spain. The material from the prospective study consisted of cDNA or gDNA derived from T cells, B-cell-depleted T cells, or PBMCs. The dataset comprised deeply sampled blood TCRbeta repertoires from subjects exposed to, actively infected with, or recovered from COVID-19. The repertoires were released in a freely available public database intended as a resource for research on the immune response to SARS-CoV-2. Samples came from the ongoing ImmuneRACE study (first 160 participants) plus 1,254 subjects from 6 global collaborators. A de-identified subject ID, COVID-19 status, age in years and sex were almost always included in the sample metadata. Where HLA class I and class II types were available, the types were taken from metadata supplied by the sample provider, not from assay-based typing.

Study-wide findings and limitations: Clinical and demographic metadata were provided uncurated, with the amount varying by source and participant.

TCRbeta CDR3 regions were amplified from genomic DNA by means of the immunoSEQ Assay, a bias-controlled multiplex PCR. Concerning the study's data processing: The number of nucleated cells in each sample was estimated from the amplification of reference gene primers within the assay. To quantify the absolute abundance of each unique TCRbeta CDR3 rearrangement, sequence reads were collapsed and filtered. For each sample, productive Simpson clonality was calculated as the square root of Simpson's diversity index across productive rearrangements. In TCRdb, the immuneACCESS table is reduced to in-frame sequences with V and J assigned. These tables do not hold every clone; where another copy was compared, an unresolved V gene accounts for under half, and the others remain unexplained. V, J and clone size derive from that table, while D and trimming were established from the DNA sequence. The sample includes about 42,000 clones, with around three quarters observed a single time. The top ten constitute roughly 30% of the sample.

Source material: peripheral blood. The V and J genes are TRBV19 and TRBJ2-2, with 9 bases in between that match TRBD2. This TCR derives from a woman of 80 years or more with acute or convalescent COVID-19. The DNA sequence is TGTGCCAGTAGACGCGGGAGGGCCGAGTGGGGGGAGCTGTTTTTT. This translates into CASRRGRAEWGELFF.